The 31 T cell receptor beta chains below all came from one sample that was sequenced in a study of blood T cell repertoires in COVID-19. The method was immunoSEQ multiplex PCR; TCRdb's version includes in-frame clones alone and lacks a portion of them. The sample includes 350,000 to 450,000 clones, around 87% of them seen just once. Sequenced input: peripheral blood. All receptors derive from an older woman with COVID-19, enrolled during active disease.

This clone was seen a few times. The chain recombines TRBV18 with TRBJ1-2; 10 bases are a match to TRBD1. J was trimmed by 6 bases and V by 6 bases; bases with no gene match: 4. The CDR3 is 13 amino acids. Germline CDR1 reads KGHSH; CDR2 reads LQKENI. The CDR3 is CASSLGQGDGYTF. Written as DNA, the CDR3 is TGTGCCAGCTCCCTTGGACAGGGGGATGGCTACACCTTC.

This clone was observed a few times. DNA of the CDR3: TGTGCCAGTAGTCCCCGACAGGGCGATGGCTACACCTTC. As protein: CASSPRQGDGYTF. The rearrangement joins TRBV19 to TRBJ1-2; 7 nucleotides align to TRBD1. V lost 5 bases and J lost 6; bases outside the gene matches: 6. Germline V gives CDR1 LNHDA, CDR2 SQIVND (reference sequence). The CDR3 covers 13 residues.

V is TRBV5-1 and J is TRBJ2-1; 10 nucleotides line up with TRBD1. Germline CDR1 SGHRS, CDR2 YFSETQ. Trimming took 2 bases from V and 5 from J; bases not matched to a gene: 4. The CDR3 is 15 amino acids. The CDR3 loop reads CASSFRDRGNNEQFF. CDR3 nucleotide sequence: TGCGCCAGCAGCTTCCGGGACAGGGGAAACAATGAGCAGTTCTTC.

The chain uses TRBV18 and TRBJ1-1, with TRBD1 matching over 9 bases. The CDR3 loop spans 15 amino acids. Germline V gene sequence: CDR1 KGHSH, CDR2 LQKENI. Trimming took 5 bases from V and 4 from J; bases not matched to a gene: 8. As DNA, the CDR3 is TGTGCCAGCTCAACAATACAGGGGGCAGGCACTGAAGCTTTCTTT. It yields the protein CASSTIQGAGTEAFF.

This clone was observed once. The V call is TRBV18, the J call TRBJ1-2; D is perhaps TRBD1 (5 bases). Germline assignment: CDR1 KGHSH and CDR2 LQKENI. The CDR3 consists of 13 residues. Trimming left V 1 base short and J 8 bases short, with 11 bases between. The CDR3, as DNA: TGTGCCAGCTCACCACAAGGGGCGCGGGGCTACACCTTC. Protein sequence: CASSPQGARGYTF.

The CDR3 protein is CASSVSTVPYEQYF. As DNA, the CDR3 is TGTGCCAGCAGCGTCTCGACAGTTCCCTACGAGCAGTACTTC. The chain is built from TRBV9 and TRBJ2-7, with D possibly being TRBD1 (5 bases). This CDR3 region has 14 residues. Germline V gene lookup returns CDR1 SGDLS and CDR2 YYNGEE. With 2 bases removed from V and 2 bases from J, the gap between germline ends came to 11 bases.

CDR3 sequence reads: CASSSTGGTYGYTF. CDR3 bases: TGTGCCAGCAGCTCGACAGGGGGGACCTATGGCTACACCTTC. This rearrangement joins TRBV7-9 to TRBJ1-2; 9 positions match TRBD1. Germline V lookup: CDR1 SEHNR, CDR2 FQNEAQ (reference sequence). Trimming cost V 4 bases and J 4 bases; bases outside gene matches: 4. The CDR3 spans 14 residues.

The chain couples TRBV9 to TRBJ2-1, with a weak D call TRBD2 (7 bases). V was shortened by 0 bases and J by 9 bases, with 19 bases between the two germline ends. The germline V gene has CDR1 SGDLS and CDR2 YYNGEE. The CDR3 runs 16 residues. The DNA for the CDR3 is TGTGCCAGCAGCGTAGTTGGGGGGGCGGCCCTCGGTGAGCAGTTCTTC. It yields the protein CASSVVGGAALGEQFF. Full variable domain (missing parts from reference TRBV9 and TRBJ2-1): DSGVTQTPKHLITATGQRVTLRCSPRSGDLSVYWYQQSLDQGLQFLIQYYNGEERAKGNILERFSAQQFPDLHSELNLSSLELGDSALYFCASSVVGGAALGEQFFGPGTRLTVL.

The genes are TRBV30 and TRBJ2-5; 9 bases align to TRBD1. Germline values: CDR1 GTSNPN, CDR2 SVGIG (reference sequence). With 3 bases clipped from V and 7 bases from J, the junction kept 6 bases outside the gene matches. The CDR3 has 13 amino acids. The CDR3 is CAWSPGQGLTQYF. As DNA, the CDR3 is TGTGCCTGGAGCCCAGGACAGGGGCTGACCCAGTACTTC. Filled out from reference TRBV30 and TRBJ2-5, the complete variable domain reads SQTIHQWPATLVQPVGSPLSLECTVEGTSNPNLYWYRQAAGRGLQLLFYSVGIGQISSEVPQNLSASRPQDRQFILSSKKLLLSDSGFYLCAWSPGQGLTQYFGPGTRLLVL.

The V gene is TRBV20-1, the J gene TRBJ1-1, with D perhaps matching TRBD1 (6 bases). This CDR3 has 15 amino acids. Trimming shortened V by 3 bases and J by 7 bases, and 21 bases separated the two germline ends. Germline CDR1 DFQATT, CDR2 SNEGSKA (reference sequence). The CDR3 DNA reads as TGCAGTGCTAGTAAATCTGCGGGGGCCGCGAATGAAGCTTTCTTT. This sequence encodes CSASKSAGAANEAFF.

This chain joins TRBV27 and TRBJ2-7; 9 bases map to TRBD1. The CDR3 extends over 14 amino acids. Germline CDR1 and CDR2: MNHEY and SMNVEV (reference sequence). The V and J ends lost 2 bases and 5 bases, in that order; junction bases with no gene match: 4. Written as DNA, the CDR3 is TGTGCCAGCAGTTTAAGCGGGACAGGGAACGAGCAGTACTTC. Translation: CASSLSGTGNEQYF.

V usage is TRBV7-3 and J usage is TRBJ1-6, with D maybe TRBD1 (5 bases). The CDR3 has 14 residues. The germline V gene has CDR1 SGHTA and CDR2 FQGTGA. The V end lost 2 bases, the J end lost 7 bases, and 9 bases lay between the germline ends. The CDR3 DNA reads as TGTGCCAGCAGCTTATCAGGGAACAATTCACCCCTCCACTTT. Its protein is CASSLSGNNSPLHF. Full variable domain (missing parts from reference TRBV7-3 and TRBJ1-6): GAGVSQTPSNKVTEKGKYVELRCDPISGHTALYWYRQSLGQGPEFLIYFQGTGAADDSGLPNDRFFAVRPEGSVSTLKIQRTERGDSAVYLCASSLSGNNSPLHFGNGTRLTVT.

With respect to this clone: This same CDR3 is encoded by further DNA sequences in the sample. The chain combines TRBV19 with TRBJ2-2; 7 bases map to TRBD1. The CDR3 loop spans 15 amino acids. V gave up 4 bases and J gave up 0 bases; unmatched junction bases: 2. Germline V gives CDR1 LNHDA, CDR2 SQIVND (reference sequence). CDR3 region: CASSRQGANTGELFF. The CDR3 DNA sequence: TGTGCCAGTAGTAGGCAGGGGGCGAACACCGGGGAGCTGTTTTTT.

Ten or more counts support this clone. The CDR3, as DNA: TGCGCCAGCAGCACACCCGGGACAGGGAGGAACTATGGCTACACCTTC. Residues: CASSTPGTGRNYGYTF. The J gene is TRBJ1-2, the V gene TRBV5-1; 9 bases line up with TRBD1. Per the germline V gene, CDR1 is SGHRS and CDR2 is YFSETQ. The CDR3 is 16 residues long. J was trimmed by 2 bases and V by 4 bases; bases with no gene match: 9.

A few counts support this clone. V and J are TRBV18 and TRBJ1-2, with no clear D. The ends were cut back, 1 base at V and 10 bases at J, with 16 bases in the middle. The V gene's germline CDR1 is KGHSH and CDR2 LQKENI. The CDR3 runs 14 residues. CDR3 region: CASSPHPREPNYTF. The CDR3 nucleotides are TGTGCCAGCTCACCACATCCCCGGGAGCCTAACTACACCTTC.

The gene calls are TRBV7-2 and TRBJ2-1; 9 nucleotides line up with TRBD2. Germline values: CDR1 SGHTA, CDR2 FQGNSA. After removal of 1 base from V and 1 base from J, the junction contained 11 bases not matched to a gene. There are 19 residues in the CDR3. CDR3 coding DNA: TGTGCCAGCAGCTTAGTAGCGGGGGCATTTCGCGTTTCCTACAATGAGCAGTTCTTC. It encodes CASSLVAGAFRVSYNEQFF.

The V and J genes are TRBV30 and TRBJ1-5, with D possibly TRBD1 on 6 matching bases. V was cut by 5 bases and J by 3 bases, with 14 bases left in between. The V gene's germline CDR1 is GTSNPN and CDR2 SVGIG (reference sequence). This CDR3 has 14 residues. The CDR3: CAWGGAVHNQPQHF. DNA for the CDR3: TGTGCCTGGGGGGGGGCAGTGCACAATCAGCCCCAGCATTTT.

The chain combines TRBV20-1 with TRBJ2-7; tentative D call: TRBD1 (5 bases). The V end lost 7 bases, the J end lost 1 base, and 8 bases lay between the germline ends. This CDR3 is 11 amino acids long. CDR1 DFQATT and CDR2 SNEGSKA come from the germline V gene (reference sequence). The CDR3, as DNA: TGCAGTGTTCAGGGTTCCTACGAGCAGTACTTC. It encodes CSVQGSYEQYF.

The J gene is TRBJ2-2, the V gene TRBV28; 10 positions agree with TRBD1. From germline, CDR1 is MDHEN and CDR2 SYDVKM. This CDR3 has 13 residues. Germline trimming cut 10 bases from V and 5 bases from J; bases unmatched to any gene: 4. The CDR3 is CATRTGGTGELFF. In nucleotides, the CDR3 is TGTGCCACCCGGACAGGGGGGACCGGGGAGCTGTTTTTT.

The chain has TRBV5-1 and TRBJ2-3; 14 bases line up with TRBD2. Germline V CDR1 and CDR2: SGHRS, YFSETQ. This CDR3 is built from 16 residues. V trimming: 3 bases; J trimming: 2 bases; junction bases outside the gene matches: 2. CDR3 residues: CASSWGLAGVTDTQYF. Written as DNA, the CDR3 is TGCGCCAGCAGCTGGGGACTAGCGGGAGTCACAGATACGCAGTATTTT.

This chain connects TRBV28 to TRBJ2-3, with D tentatively TRBD2 (6 bases). CDR3 size: 16 residues. Trimming removed 5 bases at V and 5 bases at J, with 20 bases between. Germline CDR1 MDHEN, CDR2 SYDVKM. This CDR3 reads CASSRPLAGRVDTQYF. In DNA, the CDR3 is TGTGCCAGCAGTCGCCCTCTGGCGGGGAGAGTAGATACGCAGTATTTT.

The chain employs TRBV20-1 and TRBJ1-1; D is undetermined. V was clipped by 6 bases and J by 6 bases, with 11 bases between them. The CDR3 sequence is 11 residues long. Per the germline V gene, CDR1 is DFQATT and CDR2 is SNEGSKA (reference sequence). The CDR3 nucleotides read TGCAGTGCCCAGATATACGCTGAAGCTTTCTTT. Translating it yields CSAQIYAEAFF.

The chain couples TRBV27 to TRBJ2-1, with D possibly matching TRBD1 (5 bases). CDR1 is MNHEY and CDR2 is SMNVEV in the germline V gene (reference sequence). There are 16 residues in the CDR3. V shed 6 bases and J shed 0 bases, with 15 bases lying between them. Here the CDR3 DNA reads TGTGCCAGCAGGAGACAGCTTCCGAGCTCCTACAATGAGCAGTTCTTC. It specifies CASRRQLPSSYNEQFF.

This clone was detected ten times or more. The chain combines TRBV27 with TRBJ1-5; D not certain. V was clipped by 10 bases and J by 7 bases, with 17 bases between them. There are 13 residues in the CDR3. In germline, CDR1 is MNHEY, CDR2 SMNVEV (reference sequence). CDR3 coding DNA: TGTGCCACCAGGCCGGGATTGAACCAGCCCCAGCATTTT. This encodes CATRPGLNQPQHF.

In this sample, this clone turned up once. V is TRBV18 and J is TRBJ1-5, with D maybe TRBD1 (6 bases). In germline, CDR1 is KGHSH, CDR2 LQKENI. The V gene lost 2 bases and the J gene lost 3 bases, with 8 bases spanning the gap. This CDR3 has 14 amino acids. This chain's CDR3 is CASSPGQNNQPQHF. The CDR3 DNA sequence: TGTGCCAGCTCACCAGGACAGAACAATCAGCCCCAGCATTTT.

The V and J genes are TRBV5-1 and TRBJ1-4, with D maybe TRBD1 (5 bases). The germline V and J ends were trimmed by 5 bases and 8 bases, with 10 bases remaining between them. The CDR3 has 12 residues. CDR1 is SGHRS and CDR2 is YFSETQ in the germline V gene. The CDR3 nucleotides are TGCGCCAGCAGGGAGTCAGGGGAAAAACTGTTTTTT. This translates into CASRESGEKLFF.

The chain carries TRBV19 and TRBJ2-1, with D perhaps TRBD2 (6 bases). Germline CDR1 and CDR2: LNHDA and SQIVND (reference sequence). The CDR3 runs to 16 residues. V was clipped by 4 bases and J by 5 bases, with 18 bases between them. The CDR3 coding sequence is TGTGCCAGTAGTACGCTCCGGGACTCCAGCAACAATGAGCAGTTCTTC. Translating gives CASSTLRDSSNNEQFF.

The V and J genes are TRBV7-9 and TRBJ2-3; 13 bases line up with TRBD2. Trimming removed 7 bases from V and 4 bases from J; junction bases left unmatched: 5. CDR1 is SEHNR, CDR2 FQNEAQ, per germline (reference sequence). CDR3 size: 15 residues. CDR3 in amino acids: CASNAGLAGPDTQYF. The CDR3 coding sequence is TGTGCCAGCAACGCGGGACTAGCGGGGCCAGATACGCAGTATTTT.

The chain combines TRBV6-5 with TRBJ1-2; 9 bases fit TRBD1. The V gene end was trimmed by 7 bases and the J gene end by 4 bases; junction bases not matched to a gene: 7. Germline CDR1 reads MNHEY; CDR2 reads SVGAGI. The CDR3 consists of 14 residues. The CDR3 nucleotides are TGTGCCAGCATCCGGACAGGGGCGGGCTATGGCTACACCTTC. This sequence encodes CASIRTGAGYGYTF.

This clone was found once. V is TRBV4-1 and J is TRBJ2-7; maybe TRBD2 (5 bases). V lost 4 bases, J lost 2 bases, and 15 bases lay in between. CDR1 and CDR2 from the germline V gene are MGHRA and YSYEKL. This CDR3 is built from 15 residues. CDR3 DNA: TGCGCCAGCAGCCTCCAACTAGGGCTTACCTACGAGCAGTACTTC. This gives the protein CASSLQLGLTYEQYF.

V gene TRBV16 combines with J gene TRBJ1-4; D is perhaps TRBD1 (5 bases). Germline V gene sequence: CDR1 KGHSY, CDR2 FQNENV. V lost 4 bases and J lost 0, with 12 bases in between. The CDR3 runs 16 residues. CDR3 sequence (DNA): TGTGCCAGCAGCCTCCGTTCGACAGCAACTAATGAAAAACTGTTTTTT. Translating it yields CASSLRSTATNEKLFF.